This TCR beta chain was obtained from a study of metastatic and nonmetastatic thyroid tumors. About the research overall: Repertoires of blood and of tissue (tumor or nodule) from malignant and benign thyroid patients were compared. Study conclusions and caveats: In both blood and tumor samples, TCR beta diversity was reported significantly higher for malignant than benign nodules.

Per the study methods: Construction of a distant-metastasis classifier for papillary thyroid cancer relied on CDR3 differences across clinicopathological groups. TCRdb re-called the PCR reads via MiXCR. These V and J calls are TCRdb output, not the study's own analysis. The data show 7,000 or so clones, with around a quarter seen just once and roughly 16% held by the top ten. Each patient came to thyroid surgery without any prior treatment (of any kind). This clone was seen more than once but under ten times. Its cognate antigen is unknown. With 0 bases removed from V and 6 bases from J, the gap between germline ends came to 21 bases. The CDR3 spans 18 residues. Germline loops: CDR1 SGHTA, CDR2 FQGNSA.

The chain combines TRBV7-2 with TRBJ2-4, with D possibly TRBD1 on 6 matching bases. Sequences were obtained from adjacent normal tissue. The TCR comes from a male donor with papillary thyroid cancer or a benign thyroid nodule (not recorded which). Some clones in this sample may be carry-over from other donors' samples. CDR3 region: CASSLALVSYSTGNIQYF. In nucleotides, the CDR3 is TGTGCCAGCAGCTTAGCCCTCGTTTCTTATTCGACAGGAAACATTCAGTACTTC. The full variable domain, rest sourced from reference TRBV7-2 and TRBJ2-4, is GAGVSQSPSNKVTEKGKDVELRCDPISGHTALYWYRQSLGQGLEFLIYFQGNSAPDKSGLPSDRFSAERTGGSVSTLTIQRTQQEDSAVYLCASSLALVSYSTGNIQYFGAGTRLSVL.